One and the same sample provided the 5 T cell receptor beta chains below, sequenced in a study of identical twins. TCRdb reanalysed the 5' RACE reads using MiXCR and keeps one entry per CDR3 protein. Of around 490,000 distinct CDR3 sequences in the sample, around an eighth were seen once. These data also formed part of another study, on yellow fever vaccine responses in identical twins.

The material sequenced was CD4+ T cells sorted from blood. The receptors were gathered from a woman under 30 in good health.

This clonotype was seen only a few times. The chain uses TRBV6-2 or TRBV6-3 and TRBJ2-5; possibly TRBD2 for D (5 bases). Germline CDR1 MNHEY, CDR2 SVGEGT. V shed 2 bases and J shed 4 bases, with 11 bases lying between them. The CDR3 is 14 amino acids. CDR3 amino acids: CASSYPESGETQYF. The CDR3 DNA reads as TGTGCCAGCAGTTACCCTGAGAGCGGAGAGACCCAGTACTTC.

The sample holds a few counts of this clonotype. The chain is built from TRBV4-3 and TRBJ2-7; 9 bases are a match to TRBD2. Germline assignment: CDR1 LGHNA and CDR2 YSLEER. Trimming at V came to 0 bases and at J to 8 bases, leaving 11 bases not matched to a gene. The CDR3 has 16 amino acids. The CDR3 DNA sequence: TGCGCCAGCAGCCAAGATACTAGCGGGTTCTTCCTCCAGCAGTACTTC. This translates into CASSQDTSGFFLQQYF.

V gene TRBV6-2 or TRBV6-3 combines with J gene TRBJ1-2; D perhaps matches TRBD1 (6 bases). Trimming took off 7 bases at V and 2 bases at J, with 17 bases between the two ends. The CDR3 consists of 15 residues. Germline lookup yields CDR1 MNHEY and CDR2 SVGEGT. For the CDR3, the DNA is TGTGCCAGCACCTTCTACAGGGAGACCAACTATGGCTACACCTTC. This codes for CASTFYRETNYGYTF.

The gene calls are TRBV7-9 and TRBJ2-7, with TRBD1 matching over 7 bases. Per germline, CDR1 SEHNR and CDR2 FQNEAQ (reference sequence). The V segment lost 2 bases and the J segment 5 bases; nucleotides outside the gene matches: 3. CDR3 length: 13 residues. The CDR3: CASSLWDSDEQYF. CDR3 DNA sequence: TGTGCCAGCAGCTTATGGGACAGTGACGAGCAGTACTTC.

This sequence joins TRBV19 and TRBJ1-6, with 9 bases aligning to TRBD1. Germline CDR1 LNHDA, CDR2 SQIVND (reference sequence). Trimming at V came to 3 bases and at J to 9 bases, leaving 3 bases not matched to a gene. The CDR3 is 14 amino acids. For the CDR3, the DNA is TGTGCCAGTAGTATGGACAGGGGCGGTTCACCCCTCCACTTT. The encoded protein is CASSMDRGGSPLHF.